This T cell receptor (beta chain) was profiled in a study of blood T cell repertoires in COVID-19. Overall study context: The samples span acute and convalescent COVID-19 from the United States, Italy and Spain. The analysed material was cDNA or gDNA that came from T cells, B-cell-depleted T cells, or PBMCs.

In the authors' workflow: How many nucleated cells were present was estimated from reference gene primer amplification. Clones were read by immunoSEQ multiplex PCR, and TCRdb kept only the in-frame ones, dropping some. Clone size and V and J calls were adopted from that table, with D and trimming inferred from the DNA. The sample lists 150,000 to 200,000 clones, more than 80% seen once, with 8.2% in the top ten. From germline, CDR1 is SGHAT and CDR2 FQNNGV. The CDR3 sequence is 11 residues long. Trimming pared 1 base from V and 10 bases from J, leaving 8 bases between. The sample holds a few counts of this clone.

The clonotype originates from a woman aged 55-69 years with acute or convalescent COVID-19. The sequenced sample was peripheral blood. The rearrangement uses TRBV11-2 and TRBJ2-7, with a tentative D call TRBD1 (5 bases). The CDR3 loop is CASSLVQGQYF. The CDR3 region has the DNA TGTGCCAGCAGCTTAGTGCAGGGCCAGTACTTC.